This note documents a single TCR beta chain sequence. The antigen remains unidentified. The sample originates from a study of T cells in Graves' hyperthyroidism and ophthalmopathy. Broader study findings: Model-based prediction identified ophthalmopathy a median around 6.7 months prior to its onset. Patients with ophthalmopathy were separated from those with stable hyperthyroidism by a 13 V-J model. Blood also contained most expanded thyroid clonotypes above 0.001.

The source material, RNA transcripts, was used to amplify TCR beta CDR3 regions. The TCR CDR3 was amplified in a first-round RT-PCR using the HTBI primer set. TCRdb redid the calling of the multiplex PCR reads with MiXCR, one entry per CDR3 protein. The sample shows hundreds of thousands of distinct CDR3 sequences, 15% to 18% of them seen only once. The TCR originated in a woman younger than 35 with Graves' hyperthyroidism. Specimen: blood.

CDR3 protein: CASSPSGRSYEQYF. The CDR3 nucleotides read TGCGCCAGCAGCCCGTCGGGACGGAGCTACGAGCAGTACTTC. The V gene is TRBV5-1, the J gene TRBJ2-7; D may correspond to TRBD1 or TRBD2 (5 bases each). This CDR3 has 14 amino acids. The V end was cut by 4 bases, the J end by 3 bases, with 14 bases between. CDR1 is SGHRS, CDR2 YFSETQ, per germline.